These 2 T cell receptor beta chains share one sample of origin, sequenced in a study of T cells in Graves' hyperthyroidism and ophthalmopathy. RNA transcripts were the template for amplifying TCR beta CDR3 regions. TCR CDR3 regions were first amplified by RT-PCR with HTBI primers. TCRdb independently ran MiXCR on the multiplex PCR reads; one entry per CDR3 protein. The profile covers 150,000 or so distinct CDR3 sequences, with approximately 24% appearing a single time and around 70% taken by the ten largest. Sequencing was performed on blood. These receptors were collected from a woman in her forties or fifties with Graves' hyperthyroidism that later progressed to Graves' ophthalmopathy.

The chain couples TRBV10-3 to TRBJ2-4; 8 bases are shared with TRBD1. The CDR3 runs to 14 residues. CDR1 and CDR2 from the germline V gene are ENHRY and SYGVKD. The J segment lost 6 bases and the V segment lost 5 bases, leaving 6 bases of the junction unmatched. CDR3 sequence reads: CAISSTGVINIQYF. The CDR3 bases are TGTGCCATCAGTTCGACAGGGGTGATAAACATTCAGTACTTC.

The V gene is TRBV11-2, the J gene TRBJ1-1; TRBD1 might be the D (5 bases). This CDR3 is built from 15 residues. Germline V gene lookup returns CDR1 SGHAT and CDR2 FQNNGV. V was pared by 1 base and J by 4 bases, with 13 bases between. The CDR3 here is CASSLVGGGGTEAFF. The DNA for the CDR3 is TGTGCCAGCAGCTTAGTCGGGGGGGGAGGCACTGAAGCTTTCTTT. Combining the CDR3 with reference TRBV11-2 and TRBJ1-1 gives the whole variable domain EAGVAQSPRYKIIEKRQSVAFWCNPISGHATLYWYQQILGQGPKLLIQFQNNGVVDDSQLPKDRFSAERLKGVDSTLKIQPAKLEDSAVYLCASSLVGGGGTEAFFGQGTRLTVV.